The clone carrying this TCR beta chain was picked up a small number of times. Its target is unknown. The data were taken from a study of blood T cells in healthy people across ages. Study-level results: Both higher diversity and more naive CD4+ cells marked long-lived donors when set against aged donors.

Healthy Caucasian individuals from Russia aged 6 to 90 were enrolled as donors. A sample-barcoded 5' primer and a J-beta primer mix were used in a second PCR of roughly 7 to 12 cycles. Tags on each cDNA molecule came from a template-switch adaptor with 12 random nucleotides. CDR3-containing paired-end reads numbered at least 2.5 million in each sample. TCRdb reprocessed the 5' RACE reads with MiXCR, giving one entry per CDR3 protein. Of hundreds of thousands of distinct CDR3 sequences detected, around 54% appear once; the ten largest clones hold over 30%. Per the germline V gene, CDR1 is MNHNY and CDR2 is SVGAGI (reference sequence). V lost 7 bases and J 3 bases, leaving 16 bases between the germline ends. The CDR3 is 15 residues long.

The genes are TRBV6-6 and TRBJ2-4, with D perhaps TRBD2 (5 bases). The sequenced sample was blood. The TCR sequence derives from a man between 60 and 75 years old in good health. The CDR3 loop is CASTRIGRDKNIQYF. The CDR3 coding sequence is TGTGCCAGCACTAGGATTGGTCGGGACAAAAACATTCAGTACTTC.